Following are 9 T cell receptor beta chains from one sample sequenced in a study of T cells in Graves' hyperthyroidism and ophthalmopathy. There were TCR beta CDR3 regions amplified from RNA transcripts. HTBI primers were the set used in a first-round RT-PCR of the TCR CDR3. TCRdb passed the multiplex PCR reads through MiXCR, listing each CDR3 protein once. The sample shows around 200,000 distinct CDR3 sequences, about a sixth of them seen only once. Input material: blood. The receptors derive from a man aged 35-49 years with Graves' hyperthyroidism.

This clonotype showed up just a few times. This may be a read error: a much more frequent sequence differs by one nucleotide. The chain couples TRBV10-3 to TRBJ2-5; D ambiguous. Between the trimmed V and J ends, which lost 6 bases and 4 bases, there was a span of 9 bases. Germline V lookup: CDR1 ENHRY, CDR2 SYGVKD. This CDR3 region has 12 residues. This chain's CDR3 is CAIRDGLETQYF. Here the CDR3 DNA reads TGTGCCATCAGGGACGGCTTAGAGACCCAGTACTTC.

The chain carries TRBV6-2 or TRBV6-3 and TRBJ1-6; weak D call: TRBD1 (6 bases). The CDR3 covers 13 residues. The germline V gene encodes CDR1 MNHEY and CDR2 SVGEGT. Trimming took 10 bases from V and 6 from J, leaving 13 bases between them. The CDR3 sequence is CATTGQSNSPLHF. CDR3 DNA: TGTGCCACCACAGGGCAGTCTAATTCACCCCTCCACTTT.

This clonotype was counted many times. The rearrangement uses TRBV11-3 and TRBJ2-5, with D uncertain. CDR1 and CDR2 (germline): SGHNT, YENEEA. This CDR3 has 15 residues. Trimming removed 1 base at V and 9 bases at J, with 18 bases between. Written as DNA, the CDR3 is TGTGCCAGCAGCTTAGTAGGTAGTGGCCTAGACGCCCAGTACTTC. Protein product: CASSLVGSGLDAQYF. The whole variable domain, remainder taken from reference TRBV11-3 and TRBJ2-5, is EAGVVQSPRYKIIEKKQPVAFWCNPISGHNTLYWYLQNLGQGPELLIRYENEEAVDDSQLPKDRFSAERLKGVDSTLKIQPAELGDSAVYLCASSLVGSGLDAQYFGPGTRLLVL.

The table lists this clonotype with many counts. This chain connects TRBV20-1 to TRBJ2-7, with D possibly matching TRBD1 (5 bases). CDR3 size: 14 residues. Trimming shortened V by 8 bases and J by 3 bases, and 20 bases separated the two germline ends. In germline, CDR1 is DFQATT, CDR2 SNEGSKA (reference sequence). The DNA for the CDR3 is TGCAGTCCCGCTAGTGGTGACAGCCTCTACGAGCAGTACTTC. It translates to CSPASGDSLYEQYF.

CDR3 residues: CASSIERQPQHF. DNA for the CDR3: TGTGCCAGTAGTATTGAGAGGCAGCCCCAGCATTTT. The chain employs TRBV19 and TRBJ1-5; D is unclear. This CDR3 has 12 amino acids. Germline lookup yields CDR1 LNHDA and CDR2 SQIVND (reference sequence). The germline V and J ends were trimmed by 3 bases and 7 bases, with 7 bases remaining between them. Based on the CDR3 plus reference TRBV19 and TRBJ1-5, the full variable domain is DGGITQSPKYLFRKEGQNVTLSCEQNLNHDAMYWYRQDPGQGLRLIYYSQIVNDFQKGDIAEGYSVSREKKESFPLTVTSAQKNPTAFYLCASSIERQPQHFGDGTRLSIL.

The chain uses TRBV3-1 and TRBJ2-3, with D uncertain. CDR1 is LGHDT and CDR2 is YNNKEL in the germline V gene (reference sequence). V was shortened by 1 base and J by 4 bases, with 6 bases between the two germline ends. This CDR3 is built from 13 residues. The DNA of the CDR3 is TGTGCCAGCAGCCAAGGTTCGTCAGATACGCAGTATTTT. This translates into CASSQGSSDTQYF.

The gene calls are TRBV20-1 and TRBJ2-3; 9 positions agree with TRBD2. V dropped 1 base and J dropped 8; count of bases not matched to a gene: 4. The CDR3 has 13 amino acids. Germline CDR1 reads DFQATT; CDR2 reads SNEGSKA (reference sequence). The CDR3 DNA reads as TGCAGTGCTAGAGTGCGGGGGGGCGGTACGCAGTATTTT. Protein sequence: CSARVRGGGTQYF.

This clonotype has at least ten counts. The gene calls are TRBV7-2 and TRBJ1-1; 9 bases are shared with TRBD1. This CDR3 region has 15 residues. Germline CDR1 reads SGHTA; CDR2 reads FQGNSA. V shed 2 bases, J shed 3 bases, and the junction held 4 bases outside the gene matches. The CDR3 spells CASSLYRGRDTEAFF. The CDR3 DNA sequence: TGTGCCAGCAGCTTATACAGGGGGCGAGACACTGAAGCTTTCTTT.

The CDR3 DNA sequence: TGCAGCCAGTCCAGGGGCGACCCGAGCACAGATACGCAGTATTTT. This translates into CSQSRGDPSTDTQYF. V and J are TRBV20-1 and TRBJ2-3; a possible D gene is TRBD1 (6 bases). Germline CDR1 DFQATT, CDR2 SNEGSKA (reference sequence). The CDR3 runs to 15 residues.